This is a list of T cell receptor beta chains from one sample in a study of Ad26.COV2.S vaccination and SARS-CoV-2 variants. The assay was immunoSEQ multiplex PCR, and TCRdb's table has in-frame clones only and misses some. This table has around 340,000 clones, less than 90% appearing once. Sample: peripheral blood, taken in a trial of Ad26.COV2.S vaccine versus placebo. The receptor source for this set is a person aged 18-65 years who received the Ad26.COV2.S COVID-19 vaccine or a placebo. CDR3s include the opening cysteine and the closing phenylalanine or tryptophan. D genes are given only for firm matches. Some rows have no size entry. The others give once, few or many, or a class for an expanded clone.

V gene: TRBV7-9; J gene: TRBJ1-4; D gene: TRBD1; clone size: -; CDR3 DNA: TGTGCCAGCAGCCCTGGACAGGACATTAATGAAAAACTGTTTTTT; CDR3 protein: CASSPGQDINEKLFF
V gene: TRBV15; J gene: TRBJ1-3; D gene: -; clone size: -; CDR3 DNA: TGTGCCACCAGCAGTCGAAAACAGAGCTCTGGAAACACCATATATTTT; CDR3 protein: CATSSRKQSSGNTIYF
V gene: TRBV27; J gene: TRBJ2-1; D gene: -; clone size: -; CDR3 DNA: TGTGCCAGCAAGTTGGTGGACAGATACAATGAGCAGTTCTTC; CDR3 protein: CASKLVDRYNEQFF
V gene: TRBV11-3; J gene: TRBJ1-1; D gene: TRBD1; clone size: -; CDR3 DNA: TGTGCCAGCAGCCCAGACTCTTCGACAGGGTCGATCACTGAAGCTTTCTTT; CDR3 protein: CASSPDSSTGSITEAFF
V gene: TRBV6-6; J gene: TRBJ2-7; D gene: -; clone size: -; CDR3 DNA: TGTGCCAGCAGTTACGGGGGACCCCTCTCCTACGAGCAGTACTTC; CDR3 protein: CASSYGGPLSYEQYF
V gene: TRBV9; J gene: TRBJ2-5; D gene: -; clone size: -; CDR3 DNA: TGTGCCAGCAGCGTTGACGGTGGGTTGTTTCAAGAGACCCAGTACTTC; CDR3 protein: CASSVDGGLFQETQYF
V gene: TRBV5-6; J gene: TRBJ1-4; D gene: -; clone size: once; CDR3 DNA: TGTGCCAGCAGTCTGATTCATAGGGAAAAACTGTTTTTT; CDR3 protein: CASSLIHREKLFF
V gene: TRBV4-1; J gene: TRBJ2-3; D gene: -; clone size: -; CDR3 DNA: TGCGCCAGCAGCCTAGCAGACGTCCTCCTCACAGATACGCAGTATTTT; CDR3 protein: CASSLADVLLTDTQYF
V gene: TRBV19; J gene: TRBJ1-1; D gene: -; clone size: -; CDR3 DNA: TGTGCCAGTAGTCCCCAAGGAGCTGAAGCTTTCTTT; CDR3 protein: CASSPQGAEAFF
V gene: TRBV9; J gene: TRBJ2-7; D gene: -; clone size: few; CDR3 DNA: TGTGCCAGCAGCGCCTCGGCCACTAGCTCCTACGAGCAGTACTTC; CDR3 protein: CASSASATSSYEQYF
V gene: TRBV2; J gene: TRBJ1-1; D gene: -; clone size: -; CDR3 DNA: TGTGCCTCAAGGGAGGGTTGGAACACTGAAGCTTTCTTT; CDR3 protein: CASREGWNTEAFF
V gene: TRBV4-2; J gene: TRBJ2-2; D gene: -; clone size: -; CDR3 DNA: TGTGCCAGCAGCCCGTCGTTGGGACCCGGGGAGCTGTTTTTT; CDR3 protein: CASSPSLGPGELFF
V gene: TRBV7-2; J gene: TRBJ2-3; D gene: -; clone size: -; CDR3 DNA: TGTGCCAGCAGCTTAGAAGGGGGACATAGCACAGATACGCAGTATTTT; CDR3 protein: CASSLEGGHSTDTQYF
V gene: TRBV25-1; J gene: TRBJ1-2; D gene: -; clone size: once; CDR3 DNA: TGTGCCAGCAGTGAAAGGGCAGGGGATGGCTACACCTTC; CDR3 protein: CASSERAGDGYTF
V gene: TRBV9; J gene: TRBJ2-1; D gene: TRBD1; clone size: -; CDR3 DNA: TGTGCCAGCAGCGTCGGACAGGGGGCGGGCAATGAGCAGTTCTTC; CDR3 protein: CASSVGQGAGNEQFF
V gene: TRBV4-2; J gene: TRBJ2-2; D gene: TRBD2; clone size: once; CDR3 DNA: TGTGCCAGCAGCCAACCGGGACTAGCGGACACCGGGGAGCTGTTTTTT; CDR3 protein: CASSQPGLADTGELFF
V gene: TRBV18; J gene: TRBJ1-2; D gene: -; clone size: -; CDR3 DNA: TGTGCCAGCTCACCAGCAGGCGGCTATGGCTACACCTTC; CDR3 protein: CASSPAGGYGYTF
V gene: TRBV11-3; J gene: TRBJ1-1; D gene: -; clone size: -; CDR3 DNA: TGTGCCAGCAGTTTAACAGGGTGGACTGAAGCTTTCTTT; CDR3 protein: CASSLTGWTEAFF
V gene: TRBV7-2; J gene: TRBJ2-4; D gene: -; clone size: once; CDR3 DNA: TGTGCCAGCAGCTTAGAGGGGGTAGGGGCAAACATTCAGTACTTC; CDR3 protein: CASSLEGVGANIQYF
V gene: TRBV6-6; J gene: TRBJ2-1; D gene: TRBD2; clone size: -; CDR3 DNA: TGTGCCAGCAGTTTAACTAGCGGGTACAATGAGCAGTTCTTC; CDR3 protein: CASSLTSGYNEQFF
V gene: TRBV28; J gene: TRBJ1-5; D gene: -; clone size: -; CDR3 DNA: TGTGCCAGCAGTTTTGGGGGATTCGGCCCCCAGCATTTT; CDR3 protein: CASSFGGFGPQHF
V gene: TRBV9; J gene: TRBJ1-2; D gene: -; clone size: -; CDR3 DNA: TGTGCCAGCAGCGTCGGGAACAGGGTGGATAACTATGGCTACACCTTC; CDR3 protein: CASSVGNRVDNYGYTF